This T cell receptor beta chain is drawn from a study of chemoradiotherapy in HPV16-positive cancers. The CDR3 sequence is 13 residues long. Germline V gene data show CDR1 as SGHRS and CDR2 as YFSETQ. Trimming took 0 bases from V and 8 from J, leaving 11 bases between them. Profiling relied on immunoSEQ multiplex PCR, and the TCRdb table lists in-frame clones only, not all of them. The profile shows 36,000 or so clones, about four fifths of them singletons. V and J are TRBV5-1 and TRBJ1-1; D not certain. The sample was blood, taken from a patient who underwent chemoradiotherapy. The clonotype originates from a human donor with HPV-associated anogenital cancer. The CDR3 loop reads CASSLAGQLEAFF. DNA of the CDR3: TGCGCCAGCAGCTTGGCCGGGCAGTTAGAAGCTTTCTTT.